Listed below are T cell receptor beta chains from one sample, sequenced in a study of beta chain features in type 1 diabetes. The table came from immunoSEQ multiplex PCR; TCRdb's copy has only in-frame clones and leaves some out. The sample lists under 400,000 clones, over 9.5% seen once, with 0.0095% to 0.011% in the top ten. Sequenced input: naive CD4+ T cells from blood. The receptor set was obtained from a woman aged 18-29 years with type 1 diabetes. CDR3s include the opening cysteine and the closing phenylalanine or tryptophan. The D gene is left open where the match is weak. Expanded clones are given a class, and other clones once, few, many or no size at all.

CDR3 length: 14
J gene: TRBJ2-1
D gene: .
V gene: TRBV11-2
clone size: .
CDR3 protein: CASSWAGGYNEQFF
CDR3 DNA: TGTGCCAGCAGCTGGGCCGGGGGCTACAATGAGCAGTTCTTC

CDR3 length: 12
J gene: TRBJ2-1
D gene: .
V gene: TRBV30
clone size: few
CDR3 protein: CAWRGVDNEQFF
CDR3 DNA: TGTGCCTGGAGAGGGGTAGACAATGAGCAGTTCTTC

CDR3 length: 13
J gene: TRBJ2-5
D gene: TRBD1
V gene: TRBV5-6
clone size: .
CDR3 protein: CASSLGQQETQYF
CDR3 DNA: TGTGCCAGCAGCCTGGGACAGCAAGAGACCCAGTACTTC

CDR3 length: 15
J gene: TRBJ2-2
D gene: .
V gene: TRBV11-2
clone size: few
CDR3 protein: CASSLELAGTGELFF
CDR3 DNA: TGTGCCAGCAGCTTAGAACTAGCCGGCACCGGGGAGCTGTTTTTT

CDR3 length: 14
J gene: TRBJ1-2
D gene: TRBD1
V gene: TRBV4-3
clone size: .
CDR3 protein: CASSRGPGGHGYTF
CDR3 DNA: TGCGCCAGCAGCCGGGGGCCAGGGGGCCATGGCTACACCTTC

CDR3 length: 12
J gene: TRBJ2-7
D gene: .
V gene: TRBV30
clone size: .
CDR3 protein: CAWSQQGYEQYF
CDR3 DNA: TGTGCCTGGAGTCAGCAGGGCTACGAGCAGTACTTC

CDR3 length: 14
J gene: TRBJ1-1
D gene: TRBD1
V gene: TRBV10-3
clone size: few
CDR3 protein: CASTQTGEGTEAFF
CDR3 DNA: TGTGCCAGCACCCAGACAGGGGAGGGCACTGAAGCTTTCTTT

CDR3 length: 12
J gene: TRBJ2-7
D gene: .
V gene: TRBV7-9
clone size: .
CDR3 protein: CASSPTSYEQYF
CDR3 DNA: TGTGCCAGCAGCCCTACTAGCTACGAGCAGTACTTC

CDR3 length: 12
J gene: TRBJ2-1
D gene: .
V gene: TRBV12-5
clone size: few
CDR3 protein: CASGPRNDEQFF
CDR3 DNA: TGTGCTAGTGGCCCCAGGAACGATGAGCAGTTCTTC

CDR3 length: 11
J gene: TRBJ2-7
D gene: .
V gene: TRBV13
clone size: .
CDR3 protein: CASSRAYEQYF
CDR3 DNA: TGTGCCAGCAGCCGCGCCTACGAGCAGTACTTC

CDR3 length: 14
J gene: TRBJ1-2
D gene: TRBD1
V gene: TRBV5-4
clone size: .
CDR3 protein: CASSLAGQGGGYTF
CDR3 DNA: TGTGCCAGCAGCTTGGCCGGACAGGGAGGGGGCTACACCTTC

CDR3 length: 11
J gene: TRBJ2-3
D gene: .
V gene: TRBV19
clone size: few
CDR3 protein: CASSMRDTQYF
CDR3 DNA: TGTGCCAGTAGTATGAGGGATACGCAGTATTTT

CDR3 length: 14
J gene: TRBJ2-5
D gene: TRBD2
V gene: TRBV11-2
clone size: .
CDR3 protein: CAGAEAGDRETQYF
CDR3 DNA: TGTGCCGGAGCTGAAGCGGGGGATCGGGAGACCCAGTACTTC

CDR3 length: 16
J gene: TRBJ2-1
D gene: .
V gene: TRBV7-3
clone size: .
CDR3 protein: CASSSGGSGAYNEQFF
CDR3 DNA: TGTGCCAGCAGCTCCGGCGGTAGCGGAGCCTACAATGAGCAGTTCTTC

CDR3 length: 15
J gene: TRBJ2-7
D gene: TRBD1
V gene: TRBV5-6
clone size: .
CDR3 protein: CASSSRTGGFYEQYF
CDR3 DNA: TGTGCCAGCAGTTCCCGGACAGGGGGTTTCTACGAGCAGTACTTC

CDR3 length: 14
J gene: TRBJ2-1
D gene: .
V gene: TRBV30
clone size: few
CDR3 protein: CAWGRDSYYNEQFF
CDR3 DNA: TGTGCCTGGGGCCGGGACTCCTATTACAATGAGCAGTTCTTC

CDR3 length: 14
J gene: TRBJ2-2
D gene: .
V gene: TRBV9
clone size: .
CDR3 protein: CASSVVTNTGELFF
CDR3 DNA: TGTGCCAGCAGCGTAGTTACGAACACCGGGGAGCTGTTTTTT

CDR3 length: 15
J gene: TRBJ1-3
D gene: .
V gene: TRBV4-3
clone size: .
CDR3 protein: CASSQVGTIRNTIYF
CDR3 DNA: TGCGCCAGCAGCCAAGTAGGGACAATAAGAAACACCATATATTTT

CDR3 length: 13
J gene: TRBJ2-1
D gene: .
V gene: TRBV7-2
clone size: few
CDR3 protein: CASSFNRVYEQFF
CDR3 DNA: TGTGCCAGCAGTTTTAACAGGGTCTATGAGCAGTTCTTC

CDR3 length: 12
J gene: TRBJ2-7
D gene: .
V gene: TRBV7-9
clone size: .
CDR3 protein: CASSLVSQNQYF
CDR3 DNA: TGTGCCAGCAGCTTAGTATCACAGAATCAGTACTTC

CDR3 length: 16
J gene: TRBJ2-1
D gene: TRBD1
V gene: TRBV12-5
clone size: few
CDR3 protein: CASERPRGQGATEQFF
CDR3 DNA: TGTGCTAGTGAGCGGCCCCGGGGACAGGGGGCTACTGAGCAGTTCTTC

CDR3 length: 18
J gene: TRBJ2-3
D gene: TRBD1
V gene: TRBV4-2
clone size: .
CDR3 protein: CASSQIGGRDGDTDTQYF
CDR3 DNA: TGTGCCAGCAGCCAAATAGGGGGCAGGGATGGGGATACAGATACGCAGTATTTT

CDR3 length: 16
J gene: TRBJ2-5
D gene: TRBD1
V gene: TRBV4-1
clone size: few
CDR3 protein: CASSHTTGTGVETQYF
CDR3 DNA: TGCGCCAGCAGCCACACCACCGGGACAGGGGTGGAGACCCAGTACTTC

CDR3 length: 14
J gene: TRBJ1-3
D gene: .
V gene: TRBV30
clone size: .
CDR3 protein: CAWSRPGSGNTIYF
CDR3 DNA: TGTGCCTGGAGTAGGCCAGGGTCTGGAAACACCATATATTTT

CDR3 length: 19
J gene: TRBJ2-6
D gene: TRBD1
V gene: TRBV7-9
clone size: few
CDR3 protein: CASSFVLWTGGSGANVLTF
CDR3 DNA: TGTGCCAGCAGCTTCGTCTTGTGGACAGGGGGCTCTGGGGCCAACGTCCTGACTTTC

CDR3 length: 17
J gene: TRBJ2-3
D gene: .
V gene: TRBV4-3
clone size: .
CDR3 protein: CASSQDPDAQVTGSQYF
CDR3 DNA: TGCGCCAGCAGCCAAGACCCGGACGCCCAAGTCACAGGGTCGCAGTATTTT

CDR3 length: 15
J gene: TRBJ2-5
D gene: TRBD2
V gene: TRBV27
clone size: few
CDR3 protein: CASSRTSGGQETQYF
CDR3 DNA: TGTGCCAGCAGCAGGACTAGCGGGGGGCAAGAGACCCAGTACTTC